This TCR beta chain came from a study of cytomegalovirus exposure and HLA in healthy donors. Between the trimmed V and J ends, which lost 2 bases and 3 bases, there was a span of 8 bases. CDR1 and CDR2 from the germline V gene are SGHNT and YYREEE (reference sequence). This CDR3 is built from 13 residues. Findings and limits, study-wide: In vitro, a few CMV-associated chains proved specific for CMV antigens.

The PCR contained 60 Vbeta and 13 Jbeta primers. The protocol was immunoSEQ multiplex PCR, while the TCRdb copy is restricted to in-frame clones and leaves out a portion. The sample lists about 200,000 clones; approximately 78% were seen once. In regard to this clone: Its antigen is not identified.

This rearrangement joins TRBV5-4 to TRBJ2-5; D perhaps matches TRBD2 (5 bases). This TCR was sampled from a woman in her forties or fifties in good health and CMV-seropositive. The sequenced sample was PBMCs. In DNA form, the CDR3 reads TGTGCCAGCAGCTTTGGAGGAGAAGAGACCCAGTACTTC. As protein: CASSFGGEETQYF.